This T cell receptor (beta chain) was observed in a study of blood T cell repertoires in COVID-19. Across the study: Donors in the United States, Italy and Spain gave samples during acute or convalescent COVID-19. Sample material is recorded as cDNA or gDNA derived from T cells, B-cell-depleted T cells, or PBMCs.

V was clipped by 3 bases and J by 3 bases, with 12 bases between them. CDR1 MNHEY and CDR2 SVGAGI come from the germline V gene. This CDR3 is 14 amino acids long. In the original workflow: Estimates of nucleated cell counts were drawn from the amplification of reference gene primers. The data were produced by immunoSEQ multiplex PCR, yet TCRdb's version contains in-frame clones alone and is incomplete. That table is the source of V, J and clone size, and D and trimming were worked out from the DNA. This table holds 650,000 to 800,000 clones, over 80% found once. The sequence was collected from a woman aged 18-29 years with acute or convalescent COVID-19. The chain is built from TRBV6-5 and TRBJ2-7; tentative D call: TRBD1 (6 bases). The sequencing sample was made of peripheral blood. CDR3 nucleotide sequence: TGTGCCAGCAGTTATTCGCAGGGGATCTACGAGCAGTACTTC. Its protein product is CASSYSQGIYEQYF.